A selection of T cell receptor beta chains follows, all from one sample in a study of blood T cell repertoires in COVID-19. The protocol was immunoSEQ multiplex PCR, while the TCRdb copy is restricted to in-frame clones and leaves out a portion. The table records hundreds of thousands of clones, about 90% of them present only once. The sample taken for sequencing was peripheral blood. Every receptor here comes from a woman aged 50 to 60 with COVID-19, enrolled during active disease. The conserved cysteine and the conserved F or W are not part of the CDR3 here. Fields, in order: V gene, clone size, CDR3 length, J gene, CDR3 protein. Size is stated for part of the rows, as once, few or many counts, or as a class when the clone is expanded.

>TRBV7-2|once|16|TRBJ2-1
ASSSGTSGRSSYNEQF
>TRBV5-6|NA|16|TRBJ2-1
ASSPGKSSAWRYNEQF
>TRBV18|NA|13|TRBJ1-1
ASSLHPTGNTEAF
>TRBV7-3|NA|13|TRBJ2-1
ASSPSGGPFDEQF
>TRBV6-5|NA|12|TRBJ1-4
ASSMGALGEKLF
>TRBV9|NA|13|TRBJ2-5
ASSALGTYQETQY
>TRBV19|NA|10|TRBJ1-5
ASSIRGQPQH
>TRBV30|NA|13|TRBJ2-2
AWRRGQGNTGELF
>TRBV29-1|NA|11|TRBJ1-2
SVEGQGSYGYT
>TRBV21-1|NA|12|TRBJ1-2
ASSTDTTNYGYT
>TRBV24-1|NA|14|TRBJ2-1
ATSDSGLAGDNEQF
>TRBV9|NA|13|TRBJ2-3
ASRKGGISTDTQY
>TRBV2|NA|12|TRBJ2-7
ASSEFDRGYGQY
>TRBV30|once|10|TRBJ2-5
ASLGRVETQY
>TRBV19|NA|17|TRBJ2-3
ASGRTILQVSGYTDTQY
>TRBV4-3|NA|13|TRBJ2-1
ASSPRLREYNEQF
>TRBV4-2|once|14|TRBJ2-7
ASSSLGLADPYEQY
>TRBV7-2|NA|16|TRBJ1-2
ASSSLRGSLGSDYGYT